This record covers a single TCR beta chain. Its specificity is unknown. Germline V CDR1 and CDR2: SGHRS, YFSETQ. This CDR3 region has 16 residues. V was clipped by 7 bases and J by 1 base, with 15 bases between them. Generated by immunoSEQ multiplex PCR, the TCRdb table keeps only in-frame clones and is missing some. The data contain fewer than 95,000 clones, about 83% of them singletons. The data originate from a study of radiotherapy plus CTLA-4 blockade in lung cancer. Whole-study results and caveats: Response, reportedly, was best predicted by interferon-beta along with early blood T cell clone dynamics.

This TCR came from a human donor with non-small cell lung cancer who had stable disease on radiotherapy plus ipilimumab. The sequencing here drew on peripheral blood, taken from a patient treated with radiotherapy plus ipilimumab. V is TRBV5-1 and J is TRBJ2-6, with D possibly being TRBD1 (6 bases). The CDR3 is CASQGTTLSGANVLTF. Here the CDR3 DNA reads TGCGCCAGCCAAGGGACAACCTTGTCTGGGGCCAACGTCCTGACTTTC.